This paragraph covers one T cell receptor beta chain sequence. The antigen remains unidentified. These data are taken from a study of T-cell memory formation after mild COVID-19. Study information: TCR clusters were mostly donor specific.

Study findings and constraints: Researchers found some responding clones in pre-infection memory, a sign that cross-reactive memory joined.

V shed 6 bases and J 2 bases; nucleotides not matched to a gene: 8. Germline CDR1 reads MNHEY; CDR2 reads SVGAGI. CDR3 length equals 16 residues. TCRdb fed the 5' RACE reads into MiXCR, producing one record per CDR3 protein. The table lists around 200,000 distinct CDR3 sequences, around 26% of them singletons. The specimen was PBMCs or a T cell subset sorted from them (not recorded which). The chain joins TRBV6-5 to TRBJ2-7, with 12 bases aligning to TRBD2. This clonotype was obtained from an adult woman who had mild COVID-19 (a few samples of this study predate the infection). Cell type and time point are not known. The CDR3, as DNA: TGTGCCAGCAGACGACGGACTAGCGGGACCACCTACGAGCAGTACTTC. Translated, it gives CASRRRTSGTTYEQYF.